The next 25 T cell receptor beta chains were all read from a single sample in a study of cytomegalovirus exposure and HLA in healthy donors (dated by TCRdb to about 2017). Libraries were made using the immunoSEQ multiplex PCR assay. For the multiplex PCR, a mixture combining 60 forward primers for TCR Vbeta segments and 13 reverse primers for TCR Jbeta segments was used. Here the immuneACCESS table is served through TCRdb, limited to in-frame sequences with V and J called. Missing clones are a known gap in these copies; in checked studies unresolved V genes cover under half, and the rest lacks a known reason. Across this sample there are some 89,000 clones, with about 85% seen only once. The ten largest account for over 7% of the sample. Specimen: PBMCs. The receptors were gathered from a man in his forties in good health and CMV-seropositive.

The J gene is TRBJ2-5, the V gene TRBV5-1; D might be TRBD2 (6 bases). This CDR3 has 14 amino acids. The germline V gene encodes CDR1 SGHRS and CDR2 YFSETQ. Trimming stripped 2 bases from V and 5 bases from J, with 13 bases between. CDR3 sequence reads: CASSFVGGGETQYF. CDR3 sequence (DNA): TGCGCCAGCAGCTTCGTGGGGGGTGGTGAGACCCAGTACTTC.

In DNA form, the CDR3 reads TGTGCCAGTAGTATGGGGGCAGCTTATCAGCCCCAGCATTTT. It codes for CASSMGAAYQPQHF. The chain links TRBV19 to TRBJ1-5, with D possibly TRBD1 on 6 matching bases. The CDR3 loop spans 14 amino acids. Germline V gene lookup returns CDR1 LNHDA and CDR2 SQIVND (reference sequence). V dropped 3 bases and J dropped 5 bases, with 11 bases sitting between them.

This sequence joins TRBV7-3 and TRBJ2-1, with D perhaps matching TRBD1 (6 bases). The CDR3 has 14 amino acids. V lost 4 bases to trimming and J lost 5 bases, with 12 bases between them. Per the germline V gene, CDR1 is SGHTA and CDR2 is FQGTGA. CDR3 DNA sequence: TGTGCCAGCAGCTCCGGGACACTACACAATGAGCAGTTCTTC. It yields the protein CASSSGTLHNEQFF.

V usage is TRBV12-2 and J usage is TRBJ2-7; TRBD2, the D gene given by the table, was not confirmed from the DNA. TRBV12-2 is described as a pseudogene. CDR3 size: 16 residues. The CDR3 region has the DNA TGTGCAAGTCGCTTAGGATACCAGCGGAGTTTGTTAAAGCAGTACTTC. Translation: CASRLGYQRSLLKQYF.

V gene TRBV4-1 combines with J gene TRBJ2-2; D unresolved. This CDR3 is 15 amino acids long. Germline lookup yields CDR1 MGHRA and CDR2 YSYEKL. V shed 0 bases and J shed 3 bases, with 8 bases lying between them. CDR3 nucleotide sequence: TGCGCCAGCAGCCAAGATAGCCTTTACACCGGGGAGCTGTTTTTT. Translation gives CASSQDSLYTGELFF.

This rearrangement joins TRBV14 to TRBJ1-1, with 10 bases identical to TRBD1. J was trimmed by 3 bases and V by 3 bases; bases with no gene match: 1. Germline CDR1 is SGHDN and CDR2 is FVKESK. The CDR3 is 14 amino acids. CDR3 in amino acids: CASSQGQGYTEAFF. Written as DNA, the CDR3 is TGTGCCAGCAGCCAGGGACAGGGGTACACTGAAGCTTTCTTT.

The J gene is TRBJ2-5, the V gene TRBV5-1; D possibly corresponds to TRBD2 (5 bases). The CDR3 consists of 15 residues. The V gene's germline CDR1 is SGHRS and CDR2 YFSETQ. Trimming left V 0 bases short and J 4 bases short, with 13 bases between. The DNA of the CDR3 is TGCGCCAGCAGCTTGGGGGCCGGAGGAGGAGAGACCCAGTACTTC. Its translation is CASSLGAGGGETQYF. Filled out from reference TRBV5-1 and TRBJ2-5, the complete variable domain reads KAGVTQTPRYLIKTRGQQVTLSCSPISGHRSVSWYQQTPGQGLQFLFEYFSETQRNKGNFPGRFSGRQFSNSRSEMNVSTLELGDSALYLCASSLGAGGGETQYFGPGTRLLVL.

The chain links TRBV25-1 to TRBJ2-5, with 10 bases aligning to TRBD2. Trimming cost V 2 bases and J 9 bases; bases outside gene matches: 18. CDR3 size: 18 residues. Germline CDR1 reads MGHDK; CDR2 reads SYGVNS. The CDR3 reads CASSETMWERGGFQAQYF. The DNA of the CDR3 is TGTGCCAGCAGTGAAACGATGTGGGAGCGGGGGGGCTTTCAAGCCCAGTACTTC.

The gene calls are TRBV2 and TRBJ2-7; perhaps TRBD2 as D (6 bases). V lost 3 bases, J lost 5 bases, and 20 bases lay in between. The CDR3 covers 16 residues. In germline, CDR1 is SNHLY, CDR2 FYNNEI. The CDR3 DNA reads TGTGCCAGCAGTGATGAGGGTAGCGGAGTCCCACACGAGCAGTACTTC. Protein: CASSDEGSGVPHEQYF.

The chain uses TRBV9 and TRBJ2-7; 11 bases fit TRBD1. There are 15 residues in the CDR3. V shed 3 bases and J 0 bases; nucleotides not matched to a gene: 2. Germline V lookup: CDR1 SGDLS, CDR2 YYNGEE. The CDR3 coding sequence is TGTGCCAGCAGCGCCGGGACAGGGGGCTCCTACGAGCAGTACTTC. Amino acids: CASSAGTGGSYEQYF. Using reference TRBV9 and TRBJ2-7 for the parts outside the CDR3, the full variable domain is DSGVTQTPKHLITATGQRVTLRCSPRSGDLSVYWYQQSLDQGLQFLIQYYNGEERAKGNILERFSAQQFPDLHSELNLSSLELGDSALYFCASSAGTGGSYEQYFGPGTRLTVT.

The chain carries TRBV28 and TRBJ2-7; 9 nucleotides match TRBD1. This CDR3 has 15 amino acids. The junction had 6 bases not matched to a gene; V was cut back by 3 bases and J by 3 bases. The V gene's germline CDR1 is MDHEN and CDR2 SYDVKM. CDR3 nucleotides: TGTGCCAGCAGTTTGTATGGGACAGGGATCTACGAGCAGTACTTC. Its translation is CASSLYGTGIYEQYF.

This sequence joins TRBV4-1 and TRBJ1-5; D unresolved. V was trimmed by 1 base and J by 5 bases, leaving 12 bases between them. The CDR3 is made up of 15 amino acids. The germline CDR1 and CDR2 sequences are MGHRA and YSYEKL. CDR3 residues: CASSQVWEGDQPQHF. Here the CDR3 DNA reads TGCGCCAGCAGCCAAGTGTGGGAGGGCGATCAGCCCCAGCATTTT.

The CDR3 DNA is TGTGCCAGTAGTATAGAGGGACAGGGGATGTCGAGAGATACGCAGTATTTT. Translation: CASSIEGQGMSRDTQYF. The V and J genes are TRBV19 and TRBJ2-3, with 10 bases aligning to TRBD1. This CDR3 has 17 residues. CDR1 and CDR2 (germline): LNHDA, SQIVND (reference sequence). With 0 bases clipped from V and 5 bases from J, the junction kept 8 bases outside the gene matches.

About this clone itself: Without the conserved terminal phenylalanine or tryptophan, this CDR3 likely stems from a read error. The chain links TRBV4-2 to TRBJ1-1, with D maybe TRBD1 (5 bases). The CDR3 spans 16 residues. V was trimmed by 1 base and J by 0 bases, leaving 12 bases between them. The germline V gene encodes CDR1 LGHNA and CDR2 YNFKEQ. DNA of the CDR3: TGTGCCAGCAGCCAAGTATTACGGGGGATGAACACTGAAGCTTTCTCT. This codes for CASSQVLRGMNTEAFS.

The chain uses TRBV5-4 and TRBJ2-1, with D maybe TRBD2 (5 bases). From germline, CDR1 is SGHNT and CDR2 YYREEE (reference sequence). The V and J ends lost 1 base and 5 bases respectively, with 13 bases between them. This CDR3 comprises 15 residues. DNA of the CDR3: TGTGCCAGCAGCTTGAGGAGCGGCAGGAACAATGAGCAGTTCTTC. Its protein is CASSLRSGRNNEQFF.

CDR3 DNA: TGTGCCAGCAGGTCCCCCCCGGATACGCAGTATTTT. Its translation: CASRSPPDTQYF. The chain couples TRBV28 to TRBJ2-3; D not certain. The CDR3 is 12 amino acids. V gave up 6 bases and J gave up 6 bases, with 10 bases separating them. Germline V gene data show CDR1 as MDHEN and CDR2 as SYDVKM. The variable domain in full, completed from reference TRBV28 and TRBJ2-3, reads DVKVTQSSRYLVKRTGEKVFLECVQDMDHENMFWYRQDPGLGLRLIYFSYDVKMKEKGDIPEGYSVSREKKERFSLILESASTNQTSMYLCASRSPPDTQYFGPGTRLTVL.

The chain employs TRBV6-6 and TRBJ2-5; 7 positions agree with TRBD2. The DNA end favors TRBJ2-7, so the J call may be wrong. The CDR3 has 14 amino acids. Germline-derived CDR1 and CDR2 are MNHNY and SVGAGI (reference sequence). The CDR3 spells CASSSDWTSSEQYF. The CDR3 DNA reads as TGTGCCAGCAGTAGCGACTGGACTAGTTCCGAGCAGTACTTC.

V and J are TRBV6-6 and TRBJ2-3; TRBD2 matches 7 bases. Germline V gene lookup returns CDR1 MNHNY and CDR2 SVGAGI (reference sequence). The CDR3 is made up of 15 amino acids. J lost 1 base, V lost 6 bases, and 7 bases had no gene match. The CDR3 spells CASSWGRAGTDTQYF. CDR3 DNA: TGTGCCAGCAGCTGGGGGAGGGCCGGCACAGATACGCAGTATTTT.

For the CDR3, the DNA is TGTGCCACCAGCAGAGATCAAGGAGGGATAGCTTTCTTT. Its translation: CATSRDQGGIAFF. The genes are TRBV15 and TRBJ1-1; no reliable D call. The V end was cut by 0 bases, the J end by 10 bases, with 12 bases between. The CDR3 has 13 residues. Germline V gene sequence: CDR1 LNHNV, CDR2 YYDKDF (reference sequence).

This clone came up a few times. V is TRBV11-2 and J is TRBJ2-1; 9 bases match TRBD1. With 4 bases clipped from V and 9 bases from J, the junction kept 4 bases outside the gene matches. This CDR3 spans 13 amino acids. Per the germline V gene, CDR1 is SGHAT and CDR2 is FQNNGV. The CDR3 coding sequence is TGTGCCAGCAGCTGGACAGGGGATGGTGAGCAGTTCTTC. Protein sequence: CASSWTGDGEQFF.

This clone was seen more than once but under ten times. The J gene is TRBJ1-3, the V gene TRBV6-1, with D possibly being TRBD1 (5 bases). Germline assignment: CDR1 MNHNS and CDR2 SASEGT. The CDR3 runs 15 residues. V dropped 1 base and J dropped 0 bases, with 7 bases sitting between them. This CDR3 reads CASSEGRGSGNTIYF. Written as DNA, the CDR3 is TGTGCCAGCAGTGAAGGGAGGGGCTCTGGAAACACCATATATTTT.

The chain employs TRBV10-1 and TRBJ2-1, with 7 bases that match TRBD2. The CDR3 runs to 14 residues. Germline CDR1 and CDR2: WNHNN and SYGVQD (reference sequence). Unmatched junction bases numbered 4, after V lost 0 bases and J lost 8 bases. The CDR3 is CASSESASGDEQFF. CDR3 nucleotides: TGCGCCAGCAGTGAGTCGGCTAGCGGAGATGAGCAGTTCTTC.

V is TRBV7-9 and J is TRBJ2-1, with a possible D match to TRBD2 (7 bases). V was cut by 5 bases and J by 5 bases, with 16 bases left in between. Germline lookup yields CDR1 SEHNR and CDR2 FQNEAQ (reference sequence). CDR3 length: 15 residues. The CDR3 here is CASSEVGRGHNEQFF. CDR3 coding DNA: TGTGCCAGCAGCGAGGTTGGGCGGGGGCACAATGAGCAGTTCTTC.

V gene TRBV6-1 combines with J gene TRBJ1-6, with D maybe TRBD1 (5 bases). The CDR3 is 15 amino acids. Germline CDR1 MNHNS, CDR2 SASEGT. The V end lost 4 bases, the J end lost 7 bases, and 14 bases lay between the germline ends. The CDR3, as DNA: TGTGCCAGCAGTGGCAGGGTAAACCGAAATTCACCCCTCCACTTT. Translated, it gives CASSGRVNRNSPLHF.

This clone was seen once. The chain uses TRBV5-6 and TRBJ2-7; the match to TRBD1 covers 8 bases. Germline-derived CDR1 and CDR2 are SGHDT and YYEEEE. V gave up 4 bases and J gave up 0 bases; unmatched junction bases: 6. The CDR3 contains 15 residues. CDR3 DNA sequence: TGTGCCAGCAGCCCCCGGACAGGGATCTCCTACGAGCAGTACTTC. Encoded protein: CASSPRTGISYEQYF.